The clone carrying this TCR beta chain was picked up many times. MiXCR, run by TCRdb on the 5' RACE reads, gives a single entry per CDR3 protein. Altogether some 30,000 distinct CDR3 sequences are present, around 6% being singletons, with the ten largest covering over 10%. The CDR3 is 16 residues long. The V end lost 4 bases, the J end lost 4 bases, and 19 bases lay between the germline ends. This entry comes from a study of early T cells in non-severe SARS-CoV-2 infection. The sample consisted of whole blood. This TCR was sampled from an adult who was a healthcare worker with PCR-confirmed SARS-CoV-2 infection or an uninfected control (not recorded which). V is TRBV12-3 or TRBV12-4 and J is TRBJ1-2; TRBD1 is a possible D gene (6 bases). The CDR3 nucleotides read TGTGCCAGCAGTTGGCGGACAGCCGTGTCCAGCTATGGCTACACCTTC. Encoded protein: CASSWRTAVSSYGYTF.